These T cell receptor beta chains were read from a single sample in a study of blood T cells in healthy people across ages. TCRdb re-called the 5' RACE reads with MiXCR, one entry per CDR3 protein. The profile shows roughly 500,000 distinct CDR3 sequences, 27% of them singletons. Sequencing was done on a sample of blood. The receptors stem from a woman aged 70 to 79 in good health. CDR3s leave out the opening cysteine and the closing phenylalanine or tryptophan. The listing skips clone size in some rows; elsewhere it reads once, few, many or a size class.

v_call: TRBV18; j_call: .; clone_size: .; cdr3_length: 13; cdr3_aa: ASSPGTGGMHEQY
v_call: TRBV12-3/TRBV12-4; j_call: .; clone_size: .; cdr3_length: 11; cdr3_aa: AILRGGEDEQF
v_call: TRBV9; j_call: TRBJ2-7; clone_size: few; cdr3_length: 12; cdr3_aa: ASSVEDRAGEQY
v_call: TRBV10-3; j_call: TRBJ1-2; clone_size: few; cdr3_length: 13; cdr3_aa: AISESGGEDYGYT
v_call: TRBV7-2; j_call: TRBJ2-7; clone_size: .; cdr3_length: 11; cdr3_aa: ASSLGGSVEEY
v_call: TRBV7-2; j_call: TRBJ2-5; clone_size: few; cdr3_length: 13; cdr3_aa: ASSPPRAIVETQY
v_call: TRBV20-1; j_call: TRBJ2-1; clone_size: .; cdr3_length: 15; cdr3_aa: SATIKGVAGTYNEQF
v_call: TRBV20-1; j_call: TRBJ1-1; clone_size: few; cdr3_length: 9; cdr3_aa: SARDVAEPF
v_call: TRBV12-3/TRBV12-4; j_call: .; clone_size: few; cdr3_length: 12; cdr3_aa: ASSHTGPGNEQF
v_call: TRBV5-1; j_call: TRBJ1-2; clone_size: few; cdr3_length: 12; cdr3_aa: ASSREHSNYGYT
v_call: TRBV5-1; j_call: TRBJ2-2; clone_size: few; cdr3_length: 14; cdr3_aa: ASSLGRGPNTGELF
v_call: TRBV6-2/TRBV6-3; j_call: TRBJ2-1; clone_size: .; cdr3_length: 11; cdr3_aa: ASTGGVYNEQF
v_call: TRBV7-2; j_call: TRBJ1-5; clone_size: few; cdr3_length: 14; cdr3_aa: ASSSASGAGNQPQH
v_call: TRBV12-3/TRBV12-4; j_call: TRBJ2-3; clone_size: .; cdr3_length: 11; cdr3_aa: ASREFPTDTQY
v_call: TRBV6-6; j_call: TRBJ1-2; clone_size: .; cdr3_length: 11; cdr3_aa: ASSYGTDNGYT
v_call: TRBV18; j_call: TRBJ2-1; clone_size: once; cdr3_length: 15; cdr3_aa: ASSPSGPSGLYNEQF
v_call: TRBV12-5; j_call: TRBJ1-1; clone_size: few; cdr3_length: 12; cdr3_aa: ASALELEGRKAF
v_call: TRBV6-2/TRBV6-3; j_call: TRBJ1-5; clone_size: few; cdr3_length: 12; cdr3_aa: AGASGGLGQPQH
v_call: TRBV6-2/TRBV6-3; j_call: TRBJ2-7; clone_size: .; cdr3_length: 12; cdr3_aa: ASRPNRVSYEQY
v_call: TRBV4-3; j_call: TRBJ1-1; clone_size: few; cdr3_length: 13; cdr3_aa: ASSQDNGRTTEAF
v_call: TRBV5-1; j_call: TRBJ2-1; clone_size: .; cdr3_length: 13; cdr3_aa: ASSLAGPPNNEQF
v_call: TRBV20-1; j_call: TRBJ2-3; clone_size: .; cdr3_length: 13; cdr3_aa: SARRERGTTDTQY
v_call: TRBV29-1; j_call: TRBJ1-2; clone_size: few; cdr3_length: 12; cdr3_aa: SVPGDRGDYGYT
v_call: TRBV5-1; j_call: TRBJ2-7; clone_size: .; cdr3_length: 14; cdr3_aa: ASSGRDPKGPYEQY
v_call: TRBV7-2; j_call: TRBJ1-6; clone_size: .; cdr3_length: 10; cdr3_aa: ASSPGFSPLH
v_call: TRBV12-3/TRBV12-4; j_call: .; clone_size: few; cdr3_length: 13; cdr3_aa: ASSLRGGFRNEQF
v_call: TRBV7-9; j_call: TRBJ2-6; clone_size: .; cdr3_length: 13; cdr3_aa: ASSIQGYGANVLT
v_call: TRBV27; j_call: TRBJ2-1; clone_size: .; cdr3_length: 13; cdr3_aa: ASSHFAFSYNEQF
v_call: TRBV10-2; j_call: TRBJ2-6; clone_size: .; cdr3_length: 13; cdr3_aa: ASSTQRNRANVLT
v_call: TRBV20-1; j_call: TRBJ2-3; clone_size: .; cdr3_length: 14; cdr3_aa: SARSPGGLGTDTQY
v_call: TRBV5-1; j_call: TRBJ2-5; clone_size: .; cdr3_length: 12; cdr3_aa: ASSGGPGQETQY
v_call: TRBV5-1; j_call: TRBJ1-1; clone_size: .; cdr3_length: 12; cdr3_aa: ASSLEPGNTEAF
v_call: TRBV20-1; j_call: TRBJ2-5; clone_size: few; cdr3_length: 11; cdr3_aa: SASSSGQETQY
v_call: TRBV18; j_call: TRBJ2-5; clone_size: few; cdr3_length: 11; cdr3_aa: ASSPWAGVEQY
v_call: TRBV7-8; j_call: TRBJ2-5; clone_size: .; cdr3_length: 16; cdr3_aa: ASSLTLRGAANQETQY
v_call: TRBV4-2; j_call: TRBJ2-5; clone_size: few; cdr3_length: 13; cdr3_aa: ASSQDFRGEETQY